This T cell receptor beta chain was sequenced during a study of T cell repertoires in cytomegalovirus infection. For the study at large: Use of recently identified HLA-C-restricted and well-studied HLA-B-restricted CMV epitopes was part of the study. A matching HLA type, together with CMV infection, was signaled by public TCR beta signatures. General study points: Using cumulative public TCR beta family frequency, the authors identified those who carried CMV together with the relevant HLA. Dominating the ex vivo response were HLA-C-restricted CMV-specific TCR beta clonotypes.

As concerns this clonotype: Its target is not known.

Trimming took 10 bases from V and 4 from J, leaving 16 bases between them. CDR3 length: 13 amino acids. CDR1 is SNHLY and CDR2 is FYNNEI in the germline V gene. TCRdb fed the reads into MiXCR, producing one record per CDR3 protein. Here the sample spans about 900,000 distinct CDR3 sequences, roughly 31% being singletons. Specimen: cultured CD8+ T cells from PBMCs, collected from culture after CMV antigen stimulation. The chain recombines TRBV2 with TRBJ1-1; tentative D call: TRBD1 (5 bases). This sequence was found in a human donor in good health (CMV status not recorded). Some clones in this sample may be carry-over from other donors' samples. The CDR3 nucleotides read TGTGCCACCCCCGGGGGGAGGGGCACTGAAGCTTTCTTT. This sequence encodes CATPGGRGTEAFF.